This entry features one T cell receptor beta chain sequence. Its antigen is as yet unknown. The timepoints at which blood was sampled were baseline, cycle 4 day 1, and cycle 7 day 1. This entry comes from a study of OX40 agonist ivuxolimab in advanced cancers. Study-wide background: Three patients got partial responses; one had hepatocellular carcinoma and two had cutaneous melanoma. Broader study findings: With doses of 0.1 to 3.0 mg/kg, CD4+ and CD8+ blood T cells had undergone clonal expansion by week 6. CD4+ T cells averaged fewer expanded clones than CD8+ T cells.

The V and J ends lost 5 bases and 7 bases, in that order; junction bases with no gene match: 9. CDR1 is SGHDN and CDR2 is FVKESK in the germline V gene. CDR3 length equals 15 residues. Data came from immunoSEQ multiplex PCR; TCRdb stores just in-frame clones and leaves some out. The sample includes 40,000 to 45,000 clones, 75% to 90% of them seen just once. The material was CD4+ or CD8+ T cells sorted from blood, obtained in a trial of the OX40 agonist ivuxolimab. This rearrangement joins TRBV14 to TRBJ2-1; 9 bases are a match to TRBD1. The receptor comes from an adult with an advanced solid tumor such as melanoma, head and neck, liver or kidney cancer. CDR3 in DNA: TGTGCCAGCAGCGCCTACAGGGGGCCGGAGAATGAGCAGTTCTTC. Translation gives CASSAYRGPENEQFF.